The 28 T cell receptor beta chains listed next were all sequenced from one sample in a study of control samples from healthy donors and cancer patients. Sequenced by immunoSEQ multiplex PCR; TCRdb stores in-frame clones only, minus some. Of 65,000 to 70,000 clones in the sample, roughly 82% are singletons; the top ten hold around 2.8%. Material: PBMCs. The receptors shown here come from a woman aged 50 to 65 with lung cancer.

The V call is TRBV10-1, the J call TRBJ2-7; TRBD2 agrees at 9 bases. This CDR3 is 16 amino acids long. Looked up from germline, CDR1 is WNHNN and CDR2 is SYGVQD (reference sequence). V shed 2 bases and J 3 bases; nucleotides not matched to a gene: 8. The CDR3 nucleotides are TGCGCCAGCAGTGAGCCCCCGGGGCGGGGGGGCTACGAGCAGTACTTC. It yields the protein CASSEPPGRGGYEQYF.

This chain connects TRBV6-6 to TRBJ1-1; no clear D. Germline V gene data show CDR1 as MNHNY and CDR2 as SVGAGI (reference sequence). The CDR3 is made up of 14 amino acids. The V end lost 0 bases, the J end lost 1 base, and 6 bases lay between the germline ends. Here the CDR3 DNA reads TGTGCCAGCAGTTACTCCCGCCCGAACACTGAAGCTTTCTTT. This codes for CASSYSRPNTEAFF.

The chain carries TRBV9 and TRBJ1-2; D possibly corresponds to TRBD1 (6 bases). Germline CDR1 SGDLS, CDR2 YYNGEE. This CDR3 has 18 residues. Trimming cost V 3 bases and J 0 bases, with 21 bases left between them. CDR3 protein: CASSGATDRSIANYGYTF. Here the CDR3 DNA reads TGTGCCAGCAGCGGGGCGACGGACAGATCGATCGCTAACTATGGCTACACCTTC.

CDR3 nucleotide sequence: TGTGCCAGTTACAATGAGCAGTTCTTC. Translated, it gives CASYNEQFF. V gene TRBV6-4 combines with J gene TRBJ2-1; no definite D call. Germline CDR1 reads MRHNA; CDR2 reads SNTAGT. The CDR3 covers 9 residues. Between the trimmed V and J ends, which lost 9 bases and 4 bases, there was a span of 1 base.

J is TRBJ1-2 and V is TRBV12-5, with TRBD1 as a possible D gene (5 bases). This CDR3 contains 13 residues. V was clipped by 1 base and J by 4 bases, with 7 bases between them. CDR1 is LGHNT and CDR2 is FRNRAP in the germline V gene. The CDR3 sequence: CASGLGDSYGYTF. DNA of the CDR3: TGTGCTAGTGGTTTGGGAGACAGCTATGGCTACACCTTC.

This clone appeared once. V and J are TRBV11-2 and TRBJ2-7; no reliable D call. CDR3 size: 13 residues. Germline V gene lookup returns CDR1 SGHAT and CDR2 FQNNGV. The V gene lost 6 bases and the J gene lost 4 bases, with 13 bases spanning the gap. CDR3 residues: CASRTIDKYEQYF. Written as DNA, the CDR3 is TGTGCCAGCAGAACGATTGATAAGTACGAGCAGTACTTC.

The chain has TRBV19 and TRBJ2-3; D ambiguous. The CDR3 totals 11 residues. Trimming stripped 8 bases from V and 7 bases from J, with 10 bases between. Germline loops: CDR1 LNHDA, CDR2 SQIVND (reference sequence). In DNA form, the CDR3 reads TGTGCCAGTCTTGACGGCAATACGCAGTATTTT. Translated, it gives CASLDGNTQYF. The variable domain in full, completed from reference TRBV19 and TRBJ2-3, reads DGGITQSPKYLFRKEGQNVTLSCEQNLNHDAMYWYRQDPGQGLRLIYYSQIVNDFQKGDIAEGYSVSREKKESFPLTVTSAQKNPTAFYLCASLDGNTQYFGPGTRLTVL.

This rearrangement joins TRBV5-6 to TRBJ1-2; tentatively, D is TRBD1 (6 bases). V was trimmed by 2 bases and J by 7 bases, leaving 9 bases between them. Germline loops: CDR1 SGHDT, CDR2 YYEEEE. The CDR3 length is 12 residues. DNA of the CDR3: TGTGCCAGCAGCTTTGGACAGATTGGCTACACCTTC. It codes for CASSFGQIGYTF. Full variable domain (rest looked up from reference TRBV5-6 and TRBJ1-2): DAGVTQSPTHLIKTRGQQVTLRCSPKSGHDTVSWYQQALGQGPQFIFQYYEEEERQRGNFPDRFSGHQFPNYSSELNVNALLLGDSALYLCASSFGQIGYTFGSGTRLTVV.

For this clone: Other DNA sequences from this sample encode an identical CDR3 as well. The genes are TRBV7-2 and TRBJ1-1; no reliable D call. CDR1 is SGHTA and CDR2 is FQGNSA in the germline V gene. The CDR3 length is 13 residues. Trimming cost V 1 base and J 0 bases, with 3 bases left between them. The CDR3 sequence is CASSLVVNTEAFF. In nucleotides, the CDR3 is TGTGCCAGCAGCTTAGTCGTGAACACTGAAGCTTTCTTT.

The CDR3 nucleotides read TGTGCCAGCAGACGGGGGCGTGAAGATACGCAGTATTTT. Translated: CASRRGREDTQYF. The rearrangement links TRBV7-9 to TRBJ2-3; D is possibly TRBD1 or TRBD2 (6 bases each). The CDR3 loop spans 13 amino acids. Trimming pared 6 bases from V and 5 bases from J, leaving 12 bases between. CDR1 and CDR2 (germline): SEHNR, FQNEAQ (reference sequence). Looking up the rest from reference TRBV7-9 and TRBJ2-3 gives the full variable domain: DTGVSQNPRHKITKRGQNVTFRCDPISEHNRLYWYRQTLGQGPEFLTYFQNEAQLEKSRLLSDRFSAERPKGSFSTLEIQRTEQGDSAMYLCASRRGREDTQYFGPGTRLTVL.

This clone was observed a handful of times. The CDR3 nucleotides are TGTGCCAGCAGTTACGGGGGTCCTGGAAACACCATATATTTT. Amino acids: CASSYGGPGNTIYF. This chain joins TRBV6-5 and TRBJ1-3; D is perhaps TRBD1 (5 bases). Looked up from germline, CDR1 is MNHEY and CDR2 is SVGAGI. Trimming shortened V by 2 bases and J by 2 bases, and 7 bases separated the two germline ends. The length of the CDR3 is 14 residues.

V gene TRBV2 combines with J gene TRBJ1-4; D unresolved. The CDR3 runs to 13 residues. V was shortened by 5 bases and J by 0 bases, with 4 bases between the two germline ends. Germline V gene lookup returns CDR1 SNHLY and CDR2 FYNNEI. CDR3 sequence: CASSRATNEKLFF. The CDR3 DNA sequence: TGTGCCAGCAGTCGGGCAACTAATGAAAAACTGTTTTTT.

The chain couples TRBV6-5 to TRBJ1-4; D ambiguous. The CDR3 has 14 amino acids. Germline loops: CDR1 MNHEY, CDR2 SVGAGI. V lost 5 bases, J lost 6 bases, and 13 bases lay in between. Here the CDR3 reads CASSKGGSYEKLFF. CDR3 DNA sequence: TGTGCCAGCAGTAAGGGCGGCAGCTATGAAAAACTGTTTTTT.

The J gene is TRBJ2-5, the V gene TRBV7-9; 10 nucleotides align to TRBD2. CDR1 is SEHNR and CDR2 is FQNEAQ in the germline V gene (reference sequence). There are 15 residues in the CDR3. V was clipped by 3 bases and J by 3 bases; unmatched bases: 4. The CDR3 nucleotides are TGTGCCAGCAGCTTGGAAGGACTAGCGGAAGAGACCCAGTACTTC. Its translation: CASSLEGLAEETQYF. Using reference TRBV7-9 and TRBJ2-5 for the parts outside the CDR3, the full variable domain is DTGVSQNPRHKITKRGQNVTFRCDPISEHNRLYWYRQTLGQGPEFLTYFQNEAQLEKSRLLSDRFSAERPKGSFSTLEIQRTEQGDSAMYLCASSLEGLAEETQYFGPGTRLLVL.

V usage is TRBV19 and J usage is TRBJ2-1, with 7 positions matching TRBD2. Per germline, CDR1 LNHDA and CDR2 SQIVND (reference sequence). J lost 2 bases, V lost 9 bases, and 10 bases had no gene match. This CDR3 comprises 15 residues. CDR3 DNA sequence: TGTGCCAGCTCAATCCGGGACTACACCTACAATGAGCAGTTCTTC. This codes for CASSIRDYTYNEQFF. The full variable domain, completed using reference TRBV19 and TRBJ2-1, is DGGITQSPKYLFRKEGQNVTLSCEQNLNHDAMYWYRQDPGQGLRLIYYSQIVNDFQKGDIAEGYSVSREKKESFPLTVTSAQKNPTAFYLCASSIRDYTYNEQFFGPGTRLTVL.

CDR3 sequence (DNA): TGTGCCAGCAGTATGGGGGACCCAGGTCAGCCCCAGCATTTT. Encoded protein: CASSMGDPGQPQHF. V and J are TRBV27 and TRBJ1-5; D is possibly TRBD1 (5 bases). Germline V gene data show CDR1 as MNHEY and CDR2 as SMNVEV (reference sequence). The CDR3 covers 14 residues. Trimming stripped 5 bases from V and 6 bases from J, with 14 bases between.

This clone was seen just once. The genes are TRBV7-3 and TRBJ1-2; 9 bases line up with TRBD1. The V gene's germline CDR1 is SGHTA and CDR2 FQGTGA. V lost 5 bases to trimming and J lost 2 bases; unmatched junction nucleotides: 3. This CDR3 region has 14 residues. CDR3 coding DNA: TGTGCCAGCAGCCCGGACAGGGGCAACTATGGCTACACCTTC. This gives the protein CASSPDRGNYGYTF.

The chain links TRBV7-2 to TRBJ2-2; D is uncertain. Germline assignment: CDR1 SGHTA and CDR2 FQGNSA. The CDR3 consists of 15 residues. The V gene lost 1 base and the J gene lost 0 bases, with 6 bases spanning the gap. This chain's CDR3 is CASSLDSTNTGELFF. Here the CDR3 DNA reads TGTGCCAGCAGCTTAGATTCTACGAACACCGGGGAGCTGTTTTTT.

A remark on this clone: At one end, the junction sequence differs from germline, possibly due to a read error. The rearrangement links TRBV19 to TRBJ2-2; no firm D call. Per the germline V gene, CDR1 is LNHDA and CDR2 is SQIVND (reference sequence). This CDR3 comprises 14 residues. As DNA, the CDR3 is TGTGCCAGTAGTATTGCGGTGAACCCCGGGGAGCTGTTTTTT. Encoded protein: CASSIAVNPGELFF.

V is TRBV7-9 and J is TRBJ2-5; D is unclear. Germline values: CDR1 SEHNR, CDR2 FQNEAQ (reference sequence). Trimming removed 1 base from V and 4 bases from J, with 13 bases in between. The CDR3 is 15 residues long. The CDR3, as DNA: TGTGCCAGCAGCTTAGATTTGATTGCTGGAGAGACCCAGTACTTC. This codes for CASSLDLIAGETQYF.

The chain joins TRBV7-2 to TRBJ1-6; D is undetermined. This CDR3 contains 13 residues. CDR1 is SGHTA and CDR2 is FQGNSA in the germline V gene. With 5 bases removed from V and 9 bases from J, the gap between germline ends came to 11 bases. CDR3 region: CASSLQPGSPLHF. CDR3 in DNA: TGTGCCAGCAGCCTACAGCCGGGTTCACCCCTCCACTTT.

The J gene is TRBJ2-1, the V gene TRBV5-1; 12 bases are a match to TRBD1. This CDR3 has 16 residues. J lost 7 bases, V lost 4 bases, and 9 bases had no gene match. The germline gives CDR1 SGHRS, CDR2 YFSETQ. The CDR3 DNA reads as TGCGCCAGCAGCCTAACGGGACAGGGGGCAGAAAATGAGCAGTTCTTC. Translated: CASSLTGQGAENEQFF.

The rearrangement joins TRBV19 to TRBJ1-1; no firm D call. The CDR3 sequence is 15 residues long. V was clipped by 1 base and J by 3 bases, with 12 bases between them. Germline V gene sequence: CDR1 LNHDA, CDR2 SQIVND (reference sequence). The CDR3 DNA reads TGTGCCAGTAGTATAGTTTCCCTTGGGGACACTGAAGCTTTCTTT. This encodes CASSIVSLGDTEAFF.

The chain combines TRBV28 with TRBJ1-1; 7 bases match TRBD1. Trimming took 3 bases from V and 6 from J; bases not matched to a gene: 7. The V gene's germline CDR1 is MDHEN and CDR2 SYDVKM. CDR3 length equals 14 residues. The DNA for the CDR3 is TGTGCCAGCAGTTTTGACAGGGAAGGGGCTGAAGCTTTCTTT. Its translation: CASSFDREGAEAFF.

CDR3 amino acids: CASSSLLDRGTQYF. Here the CDR3 DNA reads TGTGCCAGCAGTTCCCTTCTGGACAGGGGGACCCAGTACTTC. The rearrangement uses TRBV6-2 or TRBV6-3 and TRBJ2-5; TRBD1 aligns across 9 bases. The CDR3 length is 14 residues. Germline V gives CDR1 MNHEY, CDR2 SVGEGT. Trimming at V came to 4 bases and at J to 7 bases, leaving 7 bases not matched to a gene.

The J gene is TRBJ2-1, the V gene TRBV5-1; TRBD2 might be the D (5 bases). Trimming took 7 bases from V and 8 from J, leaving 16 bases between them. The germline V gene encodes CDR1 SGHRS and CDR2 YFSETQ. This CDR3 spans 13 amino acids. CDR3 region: CASSREGTDEQFF. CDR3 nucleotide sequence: TGCGCCAGCTCCCGCGAGGGTACGGATGAGCAGTTCTTC.

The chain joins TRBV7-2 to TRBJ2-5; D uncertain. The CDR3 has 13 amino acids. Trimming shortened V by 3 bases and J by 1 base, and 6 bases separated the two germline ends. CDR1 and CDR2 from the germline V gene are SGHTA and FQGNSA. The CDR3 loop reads CASSFTAQETQYF. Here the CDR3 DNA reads TGTGCCAGCAGCTTTACAGCCCAAGAGACCCAGTACTTC.

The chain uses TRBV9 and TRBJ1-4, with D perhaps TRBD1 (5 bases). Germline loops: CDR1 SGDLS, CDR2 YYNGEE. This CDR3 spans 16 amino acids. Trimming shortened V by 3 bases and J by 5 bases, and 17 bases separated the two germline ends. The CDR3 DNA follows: TGTGCCAGCAGCGCCGGAGTGGGGCCGGGGAATGAAAAACTGTTTTTT. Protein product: CASSAGVGPGNEKLFF. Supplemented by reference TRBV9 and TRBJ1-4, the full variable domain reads DSGVTQTPKHLITATGQRVTLRCSPRSGDLSVYWYQQSLDQGLQFLIQYYNGEERAKGNILERFSAQQFPDLHSELNLSSLELGDSALYFCASSAGVGPGNEKLFFGSGTQLSVL.